This TCR beta chain was identified during a study of T cells after yellow fever vaccination. Researchers made TCR cDNA using 5'RACE template switching, and this step added a universal primer site and UMIs. TCRdb re-derived calls from the 5' RACE reads in MiXCR, one entry per CDR3 protein. The sample consists of just under 600,000 distinct CDR3 sequences, about 14% of them appearing once. V gave up 3 bases and J gave up 4 bases, with 19 bases separating them. Germline-derived CDR1 and CDR2 are SEHNR and FQNEAQ (reference sequence). The CDR3 is 17 residues long. The receptor's source is a man aged 30-40 years who received the YFV17D yellow fever vaccine. V usage is TRBV7-9 and J usage is TRBJ2-1; D is uncertain. Sequences were derived from PBMCs, sampled on the day of the yellow fever booster vaccination. The CDR3 bases are TGTGCCAGCAGCTTTGCCCCCAGCAGAGGACCATACAATGAGCAGTTCTTC. It is translated as CASSFAPSRGPYNEQFF. Full variable domain (rest looked up from reference TRBV7-9 and TRBJ2-1): DTGVSQNPRHKITKRGQNVTFRCDPISEHNRLYWYRQTLGQGPEFLTYFQNEAQLEKSRLLSDRFSAERPKGSFSTLEIQRTEQGDSAMYLCASSFAPSRGPYNEQFFGPGTRLTVL.